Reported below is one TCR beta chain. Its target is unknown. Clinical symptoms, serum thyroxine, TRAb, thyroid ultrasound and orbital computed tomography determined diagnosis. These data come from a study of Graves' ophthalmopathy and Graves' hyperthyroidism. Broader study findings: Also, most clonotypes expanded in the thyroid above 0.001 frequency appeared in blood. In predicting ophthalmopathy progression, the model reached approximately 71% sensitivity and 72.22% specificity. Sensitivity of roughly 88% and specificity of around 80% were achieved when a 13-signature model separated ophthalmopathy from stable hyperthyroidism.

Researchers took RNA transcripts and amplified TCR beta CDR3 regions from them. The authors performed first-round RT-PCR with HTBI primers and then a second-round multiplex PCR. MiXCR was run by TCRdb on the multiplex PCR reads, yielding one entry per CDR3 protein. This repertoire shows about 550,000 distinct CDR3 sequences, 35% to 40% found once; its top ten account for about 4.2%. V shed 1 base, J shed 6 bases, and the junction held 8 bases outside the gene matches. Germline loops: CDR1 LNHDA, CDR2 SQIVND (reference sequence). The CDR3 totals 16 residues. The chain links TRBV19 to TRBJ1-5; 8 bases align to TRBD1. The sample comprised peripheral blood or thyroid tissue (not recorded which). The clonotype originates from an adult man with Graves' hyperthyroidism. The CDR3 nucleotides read TGTGCCAGTAGTATAGTGGGACAGGTGGGAACTCAGCCCCAGCATTTT. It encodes CASSIVGQVGTQPQHF.